One sample yielded the 28 T cell receptor beta chains listed below, sequenced in a study of vaccination and CD4 T cells after COVID-19. Treatment specified: roughly 10-day PBMC culture with coronavirus spike peptide pools or control peptides (ViraFEST assay). Scientists ran DNA taken from cultured CD4+ T cells through the Oncomine TCR Beta short-read assay for sequencing. MiXCR, run by TCRdb on the PCR reads, gives a single entry per CDR3 protein. The data show roughly 9,800 distinct CDR3 sequences, with about 69% seen just once and 9% held by the top ten. These receptors are not linked to any known antigen. Sequenced material: CD4+ T cells from blood, cultured in vitro. Every receptor here comes from a human donor who had recovered from COVID-19.

The chain uses TRBV7-9 and TRBJ2-7; 8 bases are a match to TRBD1. The CDR3 totals 15 residues. With 1 base clipped from V and 2 bases from J, the junction kept 4 bases outside the gene matches. Germline CDR1 and CDR2: SEHNR and FQNEAQ (reference sequence). The chain's CDR3 is CASSLVQGATYEQYF. Written as DNA, the CDR3 is TGTGCCAGCAGCTTAGTCCAGGGGGCTACCTACGAGCAGTACTTC.

The J gene is TRBJ2-2, the V gene TRBV6-5; TRBD1 matches 8 bases. CDR1 is MNHEY, CDR2 SVGAGI, per germline. The CDR3 covers 14 residues. V lost 4 bases to trimming and J lost 8 bases; unmatched junction nucleotides: 6. The CDR3 sequence is CASSSRGRGGELFF. The CDR3 DNA sequence: TGTGCCAGCAGTTCCAGGGGGCGAGGAGGGGAGCTGTTTTTT.

This sequence joins TRBV20-1 and TRBJ2-7, with 10 bases lining up with TRBD1. Germline V gives CDR1 DFQATT, CDR2 SNEGSKA (reference sequence). V lost 5 bases, J lost 3 bases, and 10 bases stayed unmatched. The CDR3 spans 15 residues. The CDR3 protein is CSAPSGTGVVYEQYF. The CDR3 DNA reads TGCAGTGCTCCCTCGGGGACAGGGGTCGTCTACGAGCAGTACTTC.

V is TRBV19 and J is TRBJ2-7; a weak D match, TRBD2 (6 bases). This CDR3 contains 13 residues. Germline V CDR1 and CDR2: LNHDA, SQIVND (reference sequence). Trimming stripped 5 bases from V and 1 base from J, with 9 bases between. CDR3 coding DNA: TGTGCCAGTAGTGGAGGGAATTCCTACGAGCAGTACTTC. Residues: CASSGGNSYEQYF. The variable domain in full, completed from reference TRBV19 and TRBJ2-7, reads DGGITQSPKYLFRKEGQNVTLSCEQNLNHDAMYWYRQDPGQGLRLIYYSQIVNDFQKGDIAEGYSVSREKKESFPLTVTSAQKNPTAFYLCASSGGNSYEQYFGPGTRLTVT.

The chain uses TRBV6-1 and TRBJ1-3; maybe TRBD1 (6 bases). Trimming took off 6 bases at V and 1 base at J, with 13 bases between the two ends. The CDR3 is 15 residues long. The V gene's germline CDR1 is MNHNS and CDR2 SASEGT. Here the CDR3 reads CASRPRGGSGNTIYF. The CDR3 DNA reads TGTGCCAGCAGACCGAGAGGGGGTTCTGGAAACACCATATATTTT.

V usage is TRBV20-1 and J usage is TRBJ2-7, with 7 bases fitting TRBD1. The germline gives CDR1 DFQATT, CDR2 SNEGSKA (reference sequence). The length of the CDR3 is 13 residues. Trimming removed 4 bases from V and 4 bases from J; junction bases left unmatched: 7. Here the CDR3 DNA reads TGCAGTGCTAAAGGGACAGCCCGATACGAGCAGTACTTC. Its translation: CSAKGTARYEQYF.

Regarding this clonotype: At one end the junction does not follow the germline gene, possibly because of a read error. This chain links TRBV12-3 or TRBV12-4 with TRBJ2-7, with D maybe TRBD2 (5 bases). This CDR3 has 12 residues. The CDR3 DNA sequence: TGTGCCAGCAGTTTAAGGTTGGGAGATCAGCGCTTC. The encoded protein is CASSLRLGDQRF.

This clonotype was picked up one time. The genes are TRBV27 and TRBJ2-1; 8 bases are shared with TRBD2. V lost 3 bases to trimming and J lost 8 bases; unmatched junction nucleotides: 6. The CDR3 loop spans 14 amino acids. Per germline, CDR1 MNHEY and CDR2 SMNVEV (reference sequence). The CDR3 loop is CASSLGREAHEQFF. CDR3 DNA sequence: TGTGCCAGCAGTTTGGGGCGGGAGGCTCATGAGCAGTTCTTC.

This chain connects TRBV27 to TRBJ1-5, with no clear D. The germline gives CDR1 MNHEY, CDR2 SMNVEV (reference sequence). There are 13 residues in the CDR3. V lost 6 bases and J 3 bases, leaving 9 bases between the germline ends. This CDR3 reads CASSLKVNQPQHF. The CDR3 coding sequence is TGTGCCAGCAGCCTCAAGGTCAATCAGCCCCAGCATTTT.

V usage is TRBV2 and J usage is TRBJ1-1, with 10 positions matching TRBD1. The junction had 7 bases not matched to a gene; V was cut back by 6 bases and J by 6 bases. The CDR3 is 14 amino acids. The germline V gene has CDR1 SNHLY and CDR2 FYNNEI. The CDR3 spells CASRGTGEFAEAFF. The CDR3 nucleotides are TGTGCCAGCAGGGGGACAGGGGAGTTCGCTGAAGCTTTCTTT.

This clonotype was picked up one time. The chain has TRBV7-9 and TRBJ2-5; D gene ambiguous. The germline gives CDR1 SEHNR, CDR2 FQNEAQ (reference sequence). Trimming took 2 bases from V and 3 from J, leaving 7 bases between them. CDR3 length equals 13 residues. For the CDR3, the DNA is TGTGCCAGCAGCTTATATAGCAAAGAGACCCAGTACTTC. Protein product: CASSLYSKETQYF.

This clonotype has only a few counts. This chain uses TRBV20-1 with TRBJ1-5, with 10 bases fitting TRBD1. The CDR3 covers 16 residues. The ends lost 3 bases at V and 5 bases at J; junction bases unmatched: 10. Germline assignment: CDR1 DFQATT and CDR2 SNEGSKA (reference sequence). The CDR3 sequence is CSARRPTGGLDQPQHF. The CDR3 coding sequence is TGCAGTGCTAGGCGACCGACAGGGGGCCTTGATCAGCCCCAGCATTTT.

This CDR3 reads CAWSVRGVRPQHF. CDR3 nucleotide sequence: TGTGCCTGGAGTGTACGGGGAGTCCGGCCCCAGCATTTT. The genes are TRBV30 and TRBJ1-5; D remains ambiguous. Germline CDR1 reads GTSNPN; CDR2 reads SVGIG (reference sequence). V lost 0 bases and J lost 9, with 12 bases in between. This CDR3 is 13 amino acids long.

The chain is built from TRBV2 and TRBJ1-2, with TRBD1 matching over 7 bases. Trimming cost V 1 base and J 8 bases; bases outside gene matches: 10. There are 15 residues in the CDR3. From germline, CDR1 is SNHLY and CDR2 FYNNEI. CDR3 sequence (DNA): TGTGCCAGCAGTGAAGAGGGGGCTGGGTGGGGCGGCTACACCTTC. Translating it yields CASSEEGAGWGGYTF.

The chain recombines TRBV27 with TRBJ1-6; D is undetermined. Germline lookup yields CDR1 MNHEY and CDR2 SMNVEV (reference sequence). The V and J ends lost 7 bases and 5 bases respectively, with 27 bases between them. The CDR3 loop spans 19 amino acids. CDR3 nucleotide sequence: TGTGCCAGCAAACCACCCCCTCACTTAGACGGGAGGGATAATTCACCCCTCCACTTT. It codes for CASKPPPHLDGRDNSPLHF.

Only one count was recorded for this clonotype. The chain links TRBV7-9 to TRBJ2-7; D remains unclear. Germline loops: CDR1 SEHNR, CDR2 FQNEAQ (reference sequence). The CDR3 spans 14 residues. Trimming took 7 bases from V and 6 from J, leaving 19 bases between them. The CDR3: CASTTPGRVVEQYF. For the CDR3, the DNA is TGTGCCAGCACCACGCCGGGCCGGGTTGTCGAGCAGTACTTC. The full variable domain, in which reference TRBV7-9 and TRBJ2-7 provide the parts outside the CDR3, is DTGVSQNPRHKITKRGQNVTFRCDPISEHNRLYWYRQTLGQGPEFLTYFQNEAQLEKSRLLSDRFSAERPKGSFSTLEIQRTEQGDSAMYLCASTTPGRVVEQYFGPGTRLTVT.

The table lists this clonotype with a count of one. The rearrangement joins TRBV7-2 to TRBJ1-3; maybe TRBD1 (6 bases). Trimming removed 5 bases at V and 6 bases at J, with 14 bases between. The V gene's germline CDR1 is SGHTA and CDR2 FQGNSA. The CDR3 consists of 14 residues. The CDR3: CASSRTELENTIYF. The CDR3 DNA follows: TGTGCCAGCAGCCGGACAGAGCTCGAAAACACCATATATTTT.

The chain uses TRBV2 and TRBJ1-1; no reliable D call. In germline, CDR1 is SNHLY, CDR2 FYNNEI. This CDR3 spans 12 amino acids. Trimming took off 5 bases at V and 5 bases at J, with 9 bases between the two ends. The CDR3 loop reads CASSFTRTEAFF. The CDR3, as DNA: TGTGCCAGCAGTTTTACACGGACTGAAGCTTTCTTT.

This sequence joins TRBV7-9 and TRBJ2-3, with TRBD1 matching over 9 bases. The CDR3 length is 14 residues. J was trimmed by 4 bases and V by 2 bases; bases with no gene match: 1. Per germline, CDR1 SEHNR and CDR2 FQNEAQ (reference sequence). The CDR3 nucleotides are TGTGCCAGCAGCTTAAGGACAGGGGCAGATACGCAGTATTTT. This translates into CASSLRTGADTQYF.

This chain joins TRBV10-1 and TRBJ1-2; 7 positions agree with TRBD1. The V gene end was trimmed by 5 bases and the J gene end by 5 bases; junction bases not matched to a gene: 8. There are 14 residues in the CDR3. Germline V gene lookup returns CDR1 WNHNN and CDR2 SYGVQD (reference sequence). CDR3 nucleotide sequence: TGCGCCAGCAGTCCCGGAGGGACAGCTTATGGCTACACCTTC. This encodes CASSPGGTAYGYTF.

This sequence joins TRBV6-1 and TRBJ2-5; unclear D gene. Germline assignment: CDR1 MNHNS and CDR2 SASEGT. The V end lost 1 base, the J end lost 2 bases, and 11 bases lay between the germline ends. The CDR3 has 15 amino acids. CDR3 in DNA: TGTGCCAGCAGTGAAGGCTTTCTAAAACAAGAGACCCAGTACTTC. Translating gives CASSEGFLKQETQYF.

The chain joins TRBV20-1 to TRBJ2-7, with a weak D call TRBD2 (6 bases). The CDR3 has 14 amino acids. Germline CDR1 reads DFQATT; CDR2 reads SNEGSKA (reference sequence). V gave up 6 bases and J gave up 2 bases, with 17 bases separating them. The CDR3 DNA reads as TGCAGTGCGATATGGGTTGGGGGGACCTACGAGCAGTACTTC. Translating it yields CSAIWVGGTYEQYF.

V is TRBV20-1 and J is TRBJ2-6; D is unclear. This CDR3 contains 15 residues. Trimming cost V 8 bases and J 3 bases, with 17 bases left between them. Germline loops: CDR1 DFQATT, CDR2 SNEGSKA (reference sequence). The CDR3 is CSTRPTVGGANVLTF. For the CDR3, the DNA is TGCAGTACGCGCCCCACAGTGGGTGGGGCCAACGTCCTGACTTTC.

This rearrangement joins TRBV5-1 to TRBJ2-4; TRBD2 matches at 7 bases. Per germline, CDR1 SGHRS and CDR2 YFSETQ. The J segment lost 2 bases and the V segment lost 5 bases, leaving 7 bases of the junction unmatched. The CDR3 has 15 residues. The CDR3 region is CASRPAGSSKNIQYF. DNA for the CDR3: TGCGCCAGCAGACCAGCGGGATCGTCCAAAAACATTCAGTACTTC.

The chain joins TRBV6-1 to TRBJ2-7; D remains unclear. Deletions cut 7 bases from V and 3 bases from J, with 7 bases between. CDR3 length: 11 residues. CDR1 is MNHNS and CDR2 is SASEGT in the germline V gene. The CDR3 DNA reads TGTGCCAGCACCAGAAACTACGAGCAGTACTTC. As protein: CASTRNYEQYF.

The rearrangement joins TRBV27 to TRBJ2-2, with 9 bases matching TRBD1. The CDR3 has 18 amino acids. The V and J ends lost 1 base and 3 bases, in that order; junction bases with no gene match: 9. Germline CDR1 and CDR2: MNHEY and SMNVEV (reference sequence). CDR3 amino acids: CASSLWTGAAGDTGELFF. CDR3 sequence (DNA): TGTGCCAGCAGTTTATGGACAGGGGCCGCCGGGGACACCGGGGAGCTGTTTTTT.

V is TRBV20-1 and J is TRBJ2-7, with D unresolved. CDR3 length: 15 amino acids. Trimming took 0 bases from V and 0 from J, leaving 12 bases between them. CDR1 DFQATT and CDR2 SNEGSKA come from the germline V gene (reference sequence). In nucleotides, the CDR3 is TGCAGTGCTAGAGAACCACGGGCAATCTCCTACGAGCAGTACTTC. Its protein product is CSAREPRAISYEQYF.

The genes are TRBV6-1 and TRBJ1-3; 8 bases map to TRBD1. The CDR3 sequence is 13 residues long. V was clipped by 7 bases and J by 2 bases; unmatched bases: 1. The germline V gene has CDR1 MNHNS and CDR2 SASEGT. In nucleotides, the CDR3 is TGTGCCAGCAACAGGGGGGCTGGAAACACCATATATTTT. Translation gives CASNRGAGNTIYF.